The next 15 T cell receptor beta chains were all read from a single sample in a study of cytomegalovirus exposure and HLA in healthy donors. Amplification used 60 Vbeta primers and 13 Jbeta primers. The table came from immunoSEQ multiplex PCR; TCRdb's copy has only in-frame clones and leaves some out. The profile shows 150,000 to 200,000 clones, 75% to 85% of them singletons. The sequenced material came from PBMCs. The receptors come from a man between 18 and 35 years old in good health and CMV-seronegative.

This clone has a handful of counts. The chain has TRBV2 and TRBJ2-3, with 9 bases matching TRBD2. Trimming cost V 5 bases and J 1 base; bases outside gene matches: 1. The CDR3 length is 14 residues. Germline-derived CDR1 and CDR2 are SNHLY and FYNNEI. The CDR3 bases are TGTGCCAGCAGTTGGACTAGCGGCACAGATACGCAGTATTTT. Translating gives CASSWTSGTDTQYF.

The count of this clone is one. The chain uses TRBV30 and TRBJ2-3; 7 bases match TRBD2. The V segment lost 3 bases and the J segment 0 bases; nucleotides outside the gene matches: 3. Germline assignment: CDR1 GTSNPN and CDR2 SVGIG (reference sequence). The CDR3 totals 14 residues. The CDR3 DNA reads TGTGCCTGGAGGGGGCGGGGGAGCACAGATACGCAGTATTTT. Its translation is CAWRGRGSTDTQYF.

Details on this clone: Germline is not matched at one junction end, which may reflect a read error. The gene calls are TRBV7-9 and TRBJ2-7; 7 bases fit TRBD2. Per germline, CDR1 SEHNR and CDR2 FQNEAQ (reference sequence). The CDR3 spans 14 residues. The CDR3, as DNA: TGTACCAGCAGCAAGACTAGCAGTACCTACGAGCAGTACTTC. Protein: CTSSKTSSTYEQYF.

The chain is built from TRBV7-8 and TRBJ2-7; D gene ambiguous. Germline V CDR1 and CDR2: SGHVS, FQNEAQ. The CDR3 contains 15 residues. Trimming took off 3 bases at V and 2 bases at J, with 14 bases between the two ends. CDR3 in amino acids: CASSFIATPTYEQYF. DNA for the CDR3: TGTGCCAGCAGCTTTATTGCCACCCCTACCTACGAGCAGTACTTC.

This clone has only one observation. This chain uses TRBV27 with TRBJ2-3; 7 bases are a match to TRBD1. This CDR3 region has 16 residues. After removal of 4 bases from V and 0 bases from J, the junction contained 7 bases not matched to a gene. The germline V gene encodes CDR1 MNHEY and CDR2 SMNVEV (reference sequence). CDR3 region: CASSSPWTGSTDTQYF. The CDR3 DNA reads TGTGCCAGCAGTTCGCCCTGGACAGGCAGCACAGATACGCAGTATTTT.

This clone showed up just once. The V and J genes are TRBV5-4 and TRBJ1-2; 8 nucleotides align to TRBD1. The CDR3 sequence is 14 residues long. Trimming removed 3 bases from V and 14 bases from J; junction bases left unmatched: 15. Looked up from germline, CDR1 is SGHNT and CDR2 is YYREEE (reference sequence). CDR3 loop: CASSSSGTGCSETF. DNA of the CDR3: TGTGCCAGCAGCTCAAGTGGGACAGGCTGTTCTGAAACCTTC.

This chain links TRBV25-1 with TRBJ2-1; TRBD2 might be the D (6 bases). The CDR3 runs 16 residues. Trimming shortened V by 4 bases and J by 3 bases, and 16 bases separated the two germline ends. From germline, CDR1 is MGHDK and CDR2 SYGVNS. The CDR3 DNA reads as TGTGCCAGCAGTGGCCGGACGGGGGAACTCTACAATGAGCAGTTCTTC. Encoded protein: CASSGRTGELYNEQFF. Together with reference TRBV25-1 and TRBJ2-1, the CDR3 gives the full variable domain: EADIYQTPRYLVIGTGKKITLECSQTMGHDKMYWYQQDPGMELHLIHYSYGVNSTEKGDLSSESTVSRIRTEHFPLTLESARPSHTSQYLCASSGRTGELYNEQFFGPGTRLTVL.

For the CDR3, the DNA is TGCGCCAGCAGCGCGACGGGTCCTTCGGGTTACGAGCAGTACTTC. Residues: CASSATGPSGYEQYF. The chain joins TRBV5-1 to TRBJ2-7; D is ambiguous. Per germline, CDR1 SGHRS and CDR2 YFSETQ. The CDR3 totals 15 residues. Trimming stripped 4 bases from V and 4 bases from J, with 18 bases between.

The chain uses TRBV2 and TRBJ2-2; 16 bases align to TRBD2. This CDR3 is built from 16 residues. Trimming cost V 4 bases and J 9 bases; bases outside gene matches: 5. Germline loops: CDR1 SNHLY, CDR2 FYNNEI. The CDR3, as DNA: TGTGCCAGCAGTGCCACGGGACTAGCGGGGGGGCGGGAGCTGTTTTTT. It translates to CASSATGLAGGRELFF.

CDR3 sequence: CAWSLYPGREGGNTIYF. CDR3 nucleotide sequence: TGTGCCTGGAGTCTATACCCGGGCAGGGAGGGAGGAAACACCATATATTTT. The chain combines TRBV30 with TRBJ1-3; maybe TRBD1 (5 bases). The CDR3 consists of 17 residues. In germline, CDR1 is GTSNPN, CDR2 SVGIG (reference sequence). The germline V and J ends were trimmed by 2 bases and 4 bases, with 21 bases remaining between them. Full variable domain (rest looked up from reference TRBV30 and TRBJ1-3): SQTIHQWPATLVQPVGSPLSLECTVEGTSNPNLYWYRQAAGRGLQLLFYSVGIGQISSEVPQNLSASRPQDRQFILSSKKLLLSDSGFYLCAWSLYPGREGGNTIYFGEGSWLTVV.

The chain employs TRBV9 and TRBJ2-7, with a weak D call TRBD1 (6 bases). Germline loops: CDR1 SGDLS, CDR2 YYNGEE. V lost 0 bases and J 5 bases, leaving 12 bases between the germline ends. The CDR3 consists of 14 residues. CDR3: CASSVDSGADEQYF. CDR3 sequence (DNA): TGTGCCAGCAGCGTAGACTCAGGGGCGGACGAGCAGTACTTC.

The chain carries TRBV6-6 and TRBJ1-5, with 7 nucleotides matching TRBD1. CDR3 length: 16 residues. V lost 5 bases, J lost 2 bases, and 9 bases stayed unmatched. The germline CDR1 and CDR2 sequences are MNHNY and SVGAGI (reference sequence). CDR3 DNA sequence: TGTGCCAGCAGTAAGGGGACAGCCGTGGGCAATCAGCCCCAGCATTTT. Translation: CASSKGTAVGNQPQHF.

This clone appeared a few times. V and J are TRBV5-1 and TRBJ2-1; 9 nucleotides agree with TRBD2. The CDR3 is 16 amino acids. J lost 1 base, V lost 5 bases, and 7 bases had no gene match. Germline V CDR1 and CDR2: SGHRS, YFSETQ. CDR3 DNA: TGCGCCAGCAGACCACCTAGCGGGGTGTCCTACAATGAGCAGTTCTTC. It yields the protein CASRPPSGVSYNEQFF. Together with reference TRBV5-1 and TRBJ2-1, the CDR3 gives the full variable domain: KAGVTQTPRYLIKTRGQQVTLSCSPISGHRSVSWYQQTPGQGLQFLFEYFSETQRNKGNFPGRFSGRQFSNSRSEMNVSTLELGDSALYLCASRPPSGVSYNEQFFGPGTRLTVL.

J is TRBJ2-6 and V is TRBV9; possibly TRBD1 for D (6 bases). CDR3 length equals 18 residues. Germline CDR1 is SGDLS and CDR2 is YYNGEE. Trimming took 1 base from V and 0 from J, leaving 14 bases between them. The chain's CDR3 is CASSVPSTGNSGANVLTF. DNA for the CDR3: TGTGCCAGCAGCGTACCGTCGACAGGTAACTCTGGGGCCAACGTCCTGACTTTC. Supplemented by reference TRBV9 and TRBJ2-6, the full variable domain reads DSGVTQTPKHLITATGQRVTLRCSPRSGDLSVYWYQQSLDQGLQFLIQYYNGEERAKGNILERFSAQQFPDLHSELNLSSLELGDSALYFCASSVPSTGNSGANVLTFGAGSRLTVL.

The chain has TRBV13 and TRBJ1-1; tentative D call: TRBD1 (6 bases). This CDR3 contains 15 residues. Trimming cost V 5 bases and J 1 base, with 14 bases left between them. CDR1 and CDR2 from the germline V gene are PRHDT and FYEKMQ (reference sequence). CDR3 nucleotide sequence: TGTGCCAGCAGCCCAATCGGGGGGGCGAACACTGAAGCTTTCTTT. Its translation: CASSPIGGANTEAFF.